Listed below are T cell receptor beta chains from one sample, sequenced in a study of blood T cell repertoires in COVID-19. Libraries were prepared by immunoSEQ multiplex PCR; TCRdb keeps only in-frame clonotypes and omits some of them. This table has 470,000 or so clones, 80% to 90% appearing once. Sequencing used peripheral blood. These receptors all stem from a human donor in a cohort sampled during active COVID-19. CDR3s include the opening cysteine and the closing phenylalanine or tryptophan. A D gene is named only where the DNA matches it firmly. Only some rows state a clone size, as once, few, many or a class for expanded clones.

CDR3nt | CDR3aa | d_gene | j_gene | v_gene | abundance
TGTGCCAGCAGCCTAGGGGGTTATGGCTACACCTTC | CASSLGGYGYTF | - | TRBJ1-2 | TRBV25-1 | -
TGTGCCAGCACGACAATGAACTACGAGCAGTACTTC | CASTTMNYEQYF | - | TRBJ2-7 | TRBV7-9 | -
TGTGCCAGCAGTACACAGGGGGCAGGCACTGAAGCTTTCTTT | CASSTQGAGTEAFF | TRBD1 | TRBJ1-1 | TRBV25-1 | once
TGTGCCAGCAGCTTTCGGGGGGAAGAGACCCAGTACTTC | CASSFRGEETQYF | TRBD2 | TRBJ2-5 | TRBV5-4 | -
TGTGCCAGCAGCTCGGTTAGCAATCAGCCCCAGCATTTT | CASSSVSNQPQHF | - | TRBJ1-5 | TRBV12-3/TRBV12-4 | -
TGCGCCAGCAGCTGGGACAGGGGGCTCATGGGCTATGGCTACACCTTC | CASSWDRGLMGYGYTF | TRBD1 | TRBJ1-2 | TRBV5-1 | -
TGTGCCAGCAGCTTAACACCAGGGGGTTCCTACGAGCAGTACTTC | CASSLTPGGSYEQYF | TRBD1 | TRBJ2-7 | TRBV7-3 | -
TGTGCCAGCAGCTTGTTTAGGACTAGCGGCACCTACGAGCAGTACTTC | CASSLFRTSGTYEQYF | TRBD2 | TRBJ2-7 | TRBV5-6 | -
TGTGCCAGCACCCGCACCGGAGCGGGACTAGGCCCCCATGAGCAGTTCTTC | CASTRTGAGLGPHEQFF | TRBD2 | TRBJ2-1 | TRBV27 | -
TGTGCCAGTAGTATAGGTCAGGGGACCGGGGAGCTGTTTTTT | CASSIGQGTGELFF | - | TRBJ2-2 | TRBV19 | -
TGTGCCAGCGGAGGACAGGGGGCGGTCACCGGGGAGCTGTTTTTT | CASGGQGAVTGELFF | TRBD1 | TRBJ2-2 | TRBV11-3 | -
TGTGCCAGCACTGAAACTGGTCCTCCCGGGGAGCTGTTTTTT | CASTETGPPGELFF | - | TRBJ2-2 | TRBV2 | -
TGTGCCAGCAGCCCGAGGAGGAGCGCTGAAGCTTTCTTT | CASSPRRSAEAFF | - | TRBJ1-1 | TRBV3-1/TRBV3-2 | -
TGTGCCAGCAGCTCGACCGCGGGGGGCTACTATGGCTACACCTTC | CASSSTAGGYYGYTF | - | TRBJ1-2 | TRBV7-2 | many
TGTGCCAGTAGTATAATAGAAGGGAGGTCGATTGAAAAACTGTTTTTT | CASSIIEGRSIEKLFF | - | TRBJ1-4 | TRBV19 | -
TGCGCCAGCAGCCAAGAGCGGCTAGCGGGAGGCCGCTCCTACAATGAGCAGTTCTTC | CASSQERLAGGRSYNEQFF | TRBD2 | TRBJ2-1 | TRBV4-3 | -
TGTGCCAGCAGTATCGACAGGGGAAGAGGCTATGGCTACACCTTC | CASSIDRGRGYGYTF | TRBD1 | TRBJ1-2 | TRBV27 | -
TGTGCCAGCAGCTTACCCAGATCGGCTCCTAGGGGGGATACGCAGTATTTT | CASSLPRSAPRGDTQYF | - | TRBJ2-3 | TRBV11-2 | -
TGTGCCACCAGCAAATCACCTTTACGGACTTACAATGAGCAGTTCTTC | CATSKSPLRTYNEQFF | - | TRBJ2-1 | TRBV15 | -
TGCGCCAGCAGCTTGGAGGGGCCAGAGAATTCACCCCTCCACTTT | CASSLEGPENSPLHF | - | TRBJ1-6 | TRBV5-1 | few
TGCGCCAGCAACCTCGATGGAGCTTCCGGCTACACCTTC | CASNLDGASGYTF | - | TRBJ1-2 | TRBV5-1 | -
TGTGCCAGTAGTGAACAGGGGTCTACTGAAGCTTTCTTT | CASSEQGSTEAFF | TRBD1 | TRBJ1-1 | TRBV19 | few
TGTGCCAGCAGCCCTAAAAGCTCCTACAATGAGCAGTTCTTC | CASSPKSSYNEQFF | - | TRBJ2-1 | TRBV7-2 | -
TGTGCCTGGAGTTATGGGACAGGGGACCAGCCCCAGCATTTT | CAWSYGTGDQPQHF | TRBD1 | TRBJ1-5 | TRBV30 | -
TGCAGTGTATTATACCAAGAGACCCAGTACTTC | CSVLYQETQYF | - | TRBJ2-5 | TRBV20-1 | -
TGTGCCAGCAGCTCCCCAGGGGCGAACACTGAAGCTTTCTTT | CASSSPGANTEAFF | - | TRBJ1-1 | TRBV7-6 | -
TGTGCCAGCACCCACGAGGTCGGAGGAGGAGAGACCCAGTACTTC | CASTHEVGGGETQYF | - | TRBJ2-5 | TRBV5-5 | -
TGCGCCAGCAGCTTGGGGGCCTCGAACACTGAAGCTTTCTTT | CASSLGASNTEAFF | - | TRBJ1-1 | TRBV5-1 | -
TGTGCCAGCACCTGGATGACAACGAACACCGGGGAGCTGTTTTTT | CASTWMTTNTGELFF | - | TRBJ2-2 | TRBV28 | -
TGTGCCTGGGTGGACAATTTTAACACTGAAGCTTTCTTT | CAWVDNFNTEAFF | - | TRBJ1-1 | TRBV30 | once
TGTGCCAGCAGCTTAAGGACTAGATCAGATACGCAGTATTTT | CASSLRTRSDTQYF | TRBD2 | TRBJ2-3 | TRBV11-3 | -
TGTGCCAGTAGTCGAGGACTTCAGAGCTCCTACGAGCAGTACTTC | CASSRGLQSSYEQYF | - | TRBJ2-7 | TRBV19 | -
TGTGCCAGCAGCTCTCCAGGCCCCTCCTCCTACGAGCAGTACTTC | CASSSPGPSSYEQYF | - | TRBJ2-7 | TRBV5-5 | -
TGTGCCAGCAGACTAGGGAGGAACGGCGAGCAGTACTTC | CASRLGRNGEQYF | - | TRBJ2-7 | TRBV27 | -
TGTGCCAGCAGCTTAAAAGGGGGAACGAACACTGAAGCTTTCTTT | CASSLKGGTNTEAFF | - | TRBJ1-1 | TRBV7-3 | -
TGTGCCAGCAGAGACGGGACAGGGGCTCAGCCCCAGCATTTT | CASRDGTGAQPQHF | TRBD1 | TRBJ1-5 | TRBV6-5 | -
TGTGCCAGCAGCCCGATTGGGCGATGGGGCTACACCTTC | CASSPIGRWGYTF | - | TRBJ1-2 | TRBV7-9 | few
TGTGCCAGCAGCACGGGGACAACTTCGGGGGAGACCCAGTACTTC | CASSTGTTSGETQYF | - | TRBJ2-5 | TRBV7-6 | -
TGTGCCAGTAGTATTCTAGCGGGTGCGAACACCGGGGAGCTGTTTTTT | CASSILAGANTGELFF | TRBD2 | TRBJ2-2 | TRBV19 | -
TGTGCCAGCAGTAGGGGGTATGGCTACACCTTC | CASSRGYGYTF | - | TRBJ1-2 | TRBV12-3/TRBV12-4 | -